This T cell receptor (beta chain) was observed in a study of blood T cell repertoires in COVID-19. Across the whole study: Material from acute and convalescent COVID-19 was sourced from the United States, Italy and Spain. The cDNA or gDNA used as material had been derived from T cells, B-cell-depleted T cells, or PBMCs.

Data came from immunoSEQ multiplex PCR; TCRdb stores just in-frame clones and leaves some out. Among about 440,000 clones listed, around nine tenths were seen once. The age range of participants was about 18 to 90 years, with residence in about 25 US areas. Participants' reported clinical history set cohort assignment. Germline CDR1 MDHEN, CDR2 SYDVKM. The ends were cut back, 2 bases at V and 10 bases at J, with 9 bases in the middle. This CDR3 spans 12 amino acids. This rearrangement joins TRBV28 to TRBJ2-1; no reliable D call. The sequence derives from a woman between 18 and 30 years old with acute COVID-19. Sequencing used PBMCs or T cells enriched from blood (not recorded which). CDR3 amino acids: CASSLAVREQFF. As DNA, the CDR3 is TGTGCCAGCAGTTTAGCAGTGAGGGAGCAGTTCTTC.